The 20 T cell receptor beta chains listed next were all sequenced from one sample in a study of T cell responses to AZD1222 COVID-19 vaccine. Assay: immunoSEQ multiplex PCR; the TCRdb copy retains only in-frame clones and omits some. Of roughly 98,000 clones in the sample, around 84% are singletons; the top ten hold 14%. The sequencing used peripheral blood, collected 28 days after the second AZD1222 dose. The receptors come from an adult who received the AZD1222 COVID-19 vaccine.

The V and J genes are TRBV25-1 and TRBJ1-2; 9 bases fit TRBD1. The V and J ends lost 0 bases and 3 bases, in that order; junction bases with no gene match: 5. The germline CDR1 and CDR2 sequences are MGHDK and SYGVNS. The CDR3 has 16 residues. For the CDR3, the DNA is TGTGCCAGCAGTGAATATCGGACAGGGGTTCACTATGGCTACACCTTC. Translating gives CASSEYRTGVHYGYTF.

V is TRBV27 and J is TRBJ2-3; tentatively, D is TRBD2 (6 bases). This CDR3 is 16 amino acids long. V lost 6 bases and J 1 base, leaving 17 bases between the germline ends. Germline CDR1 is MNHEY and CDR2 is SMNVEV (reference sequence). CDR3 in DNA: TGTGCCAGCAGCTCTTGGGGGAGGAAGGGCACAGATACGCAGTATTTT. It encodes CASSSWGRKGTDTQYF.

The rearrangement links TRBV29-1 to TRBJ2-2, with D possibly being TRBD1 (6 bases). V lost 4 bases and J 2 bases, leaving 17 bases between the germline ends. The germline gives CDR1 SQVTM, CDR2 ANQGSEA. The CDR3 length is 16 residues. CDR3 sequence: CSVGVPTGFNTGELFF. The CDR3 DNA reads TGCAGCGTTGGAGTCCCGACAGGATTTAACACCGGGGAGCTGTTTTTT.

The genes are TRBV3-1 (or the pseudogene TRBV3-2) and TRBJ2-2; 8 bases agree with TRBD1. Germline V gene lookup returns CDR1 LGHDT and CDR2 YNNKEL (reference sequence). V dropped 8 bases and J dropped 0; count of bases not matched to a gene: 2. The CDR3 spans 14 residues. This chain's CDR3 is CASSTGANTGELFF. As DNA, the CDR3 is TGTGCCAGCTCGACAGGGGCGAACACCGGGGAGCTGTTTTTT.

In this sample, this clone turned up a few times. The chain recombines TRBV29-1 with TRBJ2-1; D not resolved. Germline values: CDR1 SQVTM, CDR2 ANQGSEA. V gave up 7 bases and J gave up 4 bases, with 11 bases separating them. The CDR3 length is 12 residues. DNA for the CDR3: TGCAGCGCCGAAAGTCTGTACAATGAGCAGTTCTTC. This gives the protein CSAESLYNEQFF.

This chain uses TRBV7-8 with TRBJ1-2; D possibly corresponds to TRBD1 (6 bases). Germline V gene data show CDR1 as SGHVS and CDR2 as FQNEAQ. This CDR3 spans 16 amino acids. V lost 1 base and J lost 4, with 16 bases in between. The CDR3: CASSLGIGGLLYGYTF. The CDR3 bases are TGTGCCAGCAGCTTAGGGATCGGGGGGCTGCTCTATGGCTACACCTTC.

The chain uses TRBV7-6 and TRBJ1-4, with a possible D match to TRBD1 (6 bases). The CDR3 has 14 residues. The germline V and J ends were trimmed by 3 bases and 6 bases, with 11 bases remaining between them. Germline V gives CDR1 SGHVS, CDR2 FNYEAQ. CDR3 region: CASSFQGSDEKLFF. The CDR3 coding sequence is TGTGCCAGCAGCTTCCAGGGGAGTGATGAAAAACTGTTTTTT.

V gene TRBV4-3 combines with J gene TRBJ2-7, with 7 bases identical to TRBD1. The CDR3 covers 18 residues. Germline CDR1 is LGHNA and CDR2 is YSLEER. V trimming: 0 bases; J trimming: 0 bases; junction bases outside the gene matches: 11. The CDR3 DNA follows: TGCGCCAGCAGCCAAGAGGCAGTAAGGCAGGGGGTCTCCTACGAGCAGTACTTC. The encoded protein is CASSQEAVRQGVSYEQYF.

The CDR3 sequence is CASSDRAGEKLFF. DNA for the CDR3: TGTGCCAGTTCGGACAGGGCGGGCGAAAAACTGTTTTTT. The rearrangement links TRBV19 to TRBJ1-4, with 8 bases aligning to TRBD1. This CDR3 comprises 13 residues. CDR1 is LNHDA and CDR2 is SQIVND in the germline V gene (reference sequence). With 8 bases clipped from V and 8 bases from J, the junction kept 7 bases outside the gene matches.

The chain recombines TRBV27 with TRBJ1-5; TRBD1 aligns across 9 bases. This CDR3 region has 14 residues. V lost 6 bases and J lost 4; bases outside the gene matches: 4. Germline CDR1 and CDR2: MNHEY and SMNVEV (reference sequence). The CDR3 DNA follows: TGTGCCAGCAGCAAGACAGGGGGTAATCAGCCCCAGCATTTT. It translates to CASSKTGGNQPQHF.

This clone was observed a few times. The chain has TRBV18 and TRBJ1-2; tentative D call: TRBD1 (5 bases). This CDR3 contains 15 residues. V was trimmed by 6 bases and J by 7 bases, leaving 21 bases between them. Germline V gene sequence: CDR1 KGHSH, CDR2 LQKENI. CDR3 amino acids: CASSQGDPNLFGYTF. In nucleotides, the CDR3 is TGTGCCAGCTCGCAAGGGGACCCCAATCTTTTTGGCTACACCTTC.

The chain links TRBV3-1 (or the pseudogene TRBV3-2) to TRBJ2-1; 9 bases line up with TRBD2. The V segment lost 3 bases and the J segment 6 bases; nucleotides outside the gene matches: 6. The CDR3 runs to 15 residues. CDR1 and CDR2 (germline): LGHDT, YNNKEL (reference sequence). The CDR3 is CASSQGLARANEQFF. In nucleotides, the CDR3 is TGTGCCAGCAGCCAGGGACTAGCAAGGGCCAATGAGCAGTTCTTC.

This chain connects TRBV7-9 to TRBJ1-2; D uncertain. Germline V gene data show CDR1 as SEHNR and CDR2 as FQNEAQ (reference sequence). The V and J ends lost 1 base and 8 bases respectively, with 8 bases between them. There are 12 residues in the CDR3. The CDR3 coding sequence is TGTGCCAGCAGCTTAGAATCCTGGGGCTACACCTTC. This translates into CASSLESWGYTF. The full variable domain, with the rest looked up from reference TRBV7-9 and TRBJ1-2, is DTGVSQNPRHKITKRGQNVTFRCDPISEHNRLYWYRQTLGQGPEFLTYFQNEAQLEKSRLLSDRFSAERPKGSFSTLEIQRTEQGDSAMYLCASSLESWGYTFGSGTRLTVV.

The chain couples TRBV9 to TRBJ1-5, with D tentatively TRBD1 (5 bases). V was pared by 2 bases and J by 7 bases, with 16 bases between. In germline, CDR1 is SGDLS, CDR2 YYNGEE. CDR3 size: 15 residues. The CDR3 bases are TGTGCCAGCAGCGTTAGATTGGGGGTGAACCAGCCCCAGCATTTT. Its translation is CASSVRLGVNQPQHF. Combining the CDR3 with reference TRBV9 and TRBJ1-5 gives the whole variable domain DSGVTQTPKHLITATGQRVTLRCSPRSGDLSVYWYQQSLDQGLQFLIQYYNGEERAKGNILERFSAQQFPDLHSELNLSSLELGDSALYFCASSVRLGVNQPQHFGDGTRLSIL.

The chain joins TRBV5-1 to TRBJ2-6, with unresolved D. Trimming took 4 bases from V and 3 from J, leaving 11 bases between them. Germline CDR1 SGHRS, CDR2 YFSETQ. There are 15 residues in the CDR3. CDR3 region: CASSPVDGGANVLTF. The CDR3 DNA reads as TGCGCCAGCAGCCCCGTCGATGGTGGGGCCAACGTCCTGACTTTC.

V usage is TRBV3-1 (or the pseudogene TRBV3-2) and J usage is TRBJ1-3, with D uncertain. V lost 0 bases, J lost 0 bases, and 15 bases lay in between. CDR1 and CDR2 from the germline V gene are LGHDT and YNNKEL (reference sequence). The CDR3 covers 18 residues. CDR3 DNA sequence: TGTGCCAGCAGCCAAGACGCTTTTCCTGGATTCTCTGGAAACACCATATATTTT. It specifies CASSQDAFPGFSGNTIYF.

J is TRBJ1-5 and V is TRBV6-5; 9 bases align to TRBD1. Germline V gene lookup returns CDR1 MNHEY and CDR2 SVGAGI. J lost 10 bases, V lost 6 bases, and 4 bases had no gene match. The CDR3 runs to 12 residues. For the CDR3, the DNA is TGTGCCAGCAGGGGGGACAGGGACCCCCAGCATTTT. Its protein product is CASRGDRDPQHF.

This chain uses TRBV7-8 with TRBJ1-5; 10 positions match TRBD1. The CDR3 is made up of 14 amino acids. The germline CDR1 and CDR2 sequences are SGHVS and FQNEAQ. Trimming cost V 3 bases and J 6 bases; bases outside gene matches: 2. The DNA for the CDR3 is TGTGCCAGCAGCTTTGACAGGGGGCTTCAGCCCCAGCATTTT. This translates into CASSFDRGLQPQHF.

DNA of the CDR3: TGCGCCGAGGCGGGCTTGGATCAGCCCCAGCATTTT. Translation gives CAEAGLDQPQHF. The chain uses TRBV5-1 and TRBJ1-5; D gene uncertain. In germline, CDR1 is SGHRS, CDR2 YFSETQ. Deletions cut 10 bases from V and 5 bases from J, with 13 bases between. The CDR3 sequence is 12 residues long.

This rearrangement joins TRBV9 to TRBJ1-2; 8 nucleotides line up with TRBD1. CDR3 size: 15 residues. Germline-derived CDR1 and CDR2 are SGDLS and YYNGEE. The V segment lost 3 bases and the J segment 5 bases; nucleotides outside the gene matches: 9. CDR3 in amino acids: CASSATGGRAYGYTF. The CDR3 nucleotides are TGTGCCAGCAGCGCAACAGGGGGAAGAGCGTATGGCTACACCTTC.